Shown below are 6 T cell receptor beta chains from a single sample sequenced in a study of T cell responses to AZD1222 COVID-19 vaccine. Data came from immunoSEQ multiplex PCR; TCRdb stores just in-frame clones and leaves some out. The top ten clones hold more than 15% of a sample with around 100,000 clones, around nine tenths of them seen once. Sample: peripheral blood, taken on day 0 of AZD1222 vaccination. The receptor source for this set is an adult in good health.

The chain joins TRBV10-3 to TRBJ2-1; D may be TRBD1 or TRBD2 (6 bases each). The V gene lost 6 bases and the J gene lost 9 bases, with 27 bases spanning the gap. The CDR3 extends over 17 amino acids. The germline CDR1 and CDR2 sequences are ENHRY and SYGVKD. The chain's CDR3 is CAISAGSGAGRGGEQFF. The CDR3 nucleotides are TGTGCCATCAGCGCCGGATCGGGGGCGGGCCGAGGGGGTGAGCAGTTCTTC.

The chain uses TRBV11-3 and TRBJ1-1, with 7 positions matching TRBD1. The ends lost 1 base at V and 3 bases at J; junction bases unmatched: 8. The CDR3 has 16 residues. Germline lookup yields CDR1 SGHNT and CDR2 YENEEA. The CDR3: CASSLGGTVGDTEAFF. CDR3 DNA sequence: TGTGCCAGCAGCTTAGGTGGGACAGTTGGGGACACTGAAGCTTTCTTT. Variable domain in full (rest from reference TRBV11-3 and TRBJ1-1): EAGVVQSPRYKIIEKKQPVAFWCNPISGHNTLYWYLQNLGQGPELLIRYENEEAVDDSQLPKDRFSAERLKGVDSTLKIQPAELGDSAVYLCASSLGGTVGDTEAFFGQGTRLTVV.

The chain couples TRBV4-1 to TRBJ2-5; 10 nucleotides line up with TRBD2. Germline-derived CDR1 and CDR2 are MGHRA and YSYEKL. The CDR3 spans 15 residues. Trimming took 3 bases from V and 9 from J; bases not matched to a gene: 10. CDR3 protein: CASSHFSGGTMSQYF. In DNA form, the CDR3 reads TGCGCCAGCAGCCATTTTAGCGGGGGGACGATGTCCCAGTACTTC.

As DNA, the CDR3 is TGTGCCAGCAGTGGTCCCTACGAGCAGTACTTC. Translated, it gives CASSGPYEQYF. The chain couples TRBV25-1 to TRBJ2-7; no clear D. V shed 4 bases and J shed 2 bases, with 3 bases lying between them. The CDR3 runs 11 residues. Germline assignment: CDR1 MGHDK and CDR2 SYGVNS.

The rearrangement uses TRBV13 and TRBJ1-2; D not certain. The V end lost 6 bases, the J end lost 4 bases, and 21 bases lay between the germline ends. Germline CDR1 is PRHDT and CDR2 is FYEKMQ (reference sequence). The CDR3 has 16 amino acids. The CDR3 here is CASSFPQQRYFYGYTF. Written as DNA, the CDR3 is TGTGCCAGCAGTTTCCCCCAGCAGCGGTATTTCTATGGCTACACCTTC.

The chain links TRBV6-5 to TRBJ2-2; 9 nucleotides line up with TRBD1. CDR1 and CDR2 (germline): MNHEY, SVGAGI. The CDR3 totals 13 residues. The J segment lost 7 bases and the V segment lost 6 bases, leaving 3 bases of the junction unmatched. The CDR3 DNA sequence: TGTGCCAGCAGGACAGGGGGAATCGGGGAGCTGTTTTTT. This translates into CASRTGGIGELFF.